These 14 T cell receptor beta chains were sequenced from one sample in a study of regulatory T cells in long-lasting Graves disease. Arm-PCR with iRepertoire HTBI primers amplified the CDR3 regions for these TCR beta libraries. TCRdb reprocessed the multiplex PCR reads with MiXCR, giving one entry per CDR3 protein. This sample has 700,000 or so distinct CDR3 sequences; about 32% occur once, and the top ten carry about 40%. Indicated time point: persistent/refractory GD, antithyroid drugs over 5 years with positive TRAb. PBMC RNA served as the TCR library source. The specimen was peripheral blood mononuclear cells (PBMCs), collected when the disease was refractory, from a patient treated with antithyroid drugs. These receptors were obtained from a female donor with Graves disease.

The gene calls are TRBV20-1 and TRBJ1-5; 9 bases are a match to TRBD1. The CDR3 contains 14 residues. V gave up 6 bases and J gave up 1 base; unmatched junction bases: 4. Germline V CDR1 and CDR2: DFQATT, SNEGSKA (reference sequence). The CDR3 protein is CSAHGQGSNQPQHF. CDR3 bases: TGCAGTGCCCATGGACAGGGGAGCAATCAGCCCCAGCATTTT.

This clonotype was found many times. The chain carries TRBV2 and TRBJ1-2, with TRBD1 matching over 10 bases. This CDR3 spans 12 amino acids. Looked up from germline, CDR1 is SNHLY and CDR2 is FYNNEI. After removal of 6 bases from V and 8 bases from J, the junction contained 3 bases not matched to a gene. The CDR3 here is CASSGTGEGYTF. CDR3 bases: TGTGCCAGCAGCGGGACAGGGGAGGGCTACACCTTC.

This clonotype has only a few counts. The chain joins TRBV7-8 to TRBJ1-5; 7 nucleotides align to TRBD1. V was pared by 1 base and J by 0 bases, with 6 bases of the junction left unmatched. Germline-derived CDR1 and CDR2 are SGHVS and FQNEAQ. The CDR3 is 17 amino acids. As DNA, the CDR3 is TGTGCCAGCAGCTTAGGGGCGGGACAGACTAGCAATCAGCCCCAGCATTTT. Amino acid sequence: CASSLGAGQTSNQPQHF.

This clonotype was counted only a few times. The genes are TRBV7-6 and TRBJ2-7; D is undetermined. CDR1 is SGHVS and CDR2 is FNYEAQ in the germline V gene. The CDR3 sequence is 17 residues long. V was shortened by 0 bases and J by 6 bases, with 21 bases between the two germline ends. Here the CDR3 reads CASSLALGFDRISEQYF. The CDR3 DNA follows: TGTGCCAGCAGCTTAGCGCTTGGGTTCGACCGCATCTCCGAGCAGTACTTC.

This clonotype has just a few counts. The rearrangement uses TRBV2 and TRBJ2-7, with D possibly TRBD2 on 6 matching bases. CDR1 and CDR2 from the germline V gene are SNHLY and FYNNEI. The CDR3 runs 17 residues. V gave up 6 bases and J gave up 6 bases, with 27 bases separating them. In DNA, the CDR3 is TGTGCCAGCAGCTCCCTCCCCAGCGGAGGGAATCCTAGCGAGCAGTACTTC. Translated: CASSSLPSGGNPSEQYF.

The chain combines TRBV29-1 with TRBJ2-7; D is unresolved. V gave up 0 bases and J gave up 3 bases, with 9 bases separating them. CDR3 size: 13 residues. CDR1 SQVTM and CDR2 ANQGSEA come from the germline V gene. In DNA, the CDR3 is TGCAGCGTTGAAGATCTTTGGAGCTACGAGCAGTACTTC. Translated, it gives CSVEDLWSYEQYF.

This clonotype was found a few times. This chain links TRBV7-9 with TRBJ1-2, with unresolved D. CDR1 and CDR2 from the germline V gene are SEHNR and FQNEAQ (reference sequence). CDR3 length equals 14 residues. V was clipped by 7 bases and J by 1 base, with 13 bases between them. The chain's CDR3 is CASNSGELNYGYTF. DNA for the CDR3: TGTGCCAGCAACAGCGGGGAACTTAACTATGGCTACACCTTC.

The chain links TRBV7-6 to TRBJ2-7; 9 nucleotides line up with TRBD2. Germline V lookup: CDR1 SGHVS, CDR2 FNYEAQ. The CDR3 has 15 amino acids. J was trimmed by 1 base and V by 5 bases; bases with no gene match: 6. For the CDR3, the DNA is TGTGCCAGCAGCCCAGTACTAGCGGGTTCCTACGAGCAGTACTTC. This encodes CASSPVLAGSYEQYF.

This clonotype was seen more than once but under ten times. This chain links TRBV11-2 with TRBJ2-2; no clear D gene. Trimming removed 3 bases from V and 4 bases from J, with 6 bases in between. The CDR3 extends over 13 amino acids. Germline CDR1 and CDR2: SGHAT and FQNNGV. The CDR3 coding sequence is TGTGCCAGCAGCTTGACCCTCACCGGGGAGCTGTTTTTT. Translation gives CASSLTLTGELFF.

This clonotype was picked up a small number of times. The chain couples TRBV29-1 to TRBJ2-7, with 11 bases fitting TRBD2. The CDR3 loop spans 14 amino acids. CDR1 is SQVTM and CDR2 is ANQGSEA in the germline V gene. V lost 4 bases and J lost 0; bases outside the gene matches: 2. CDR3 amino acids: CSVVGTSGSYEQYF. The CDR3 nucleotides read TGCAGCGTTGTGGGGACTAGCGGCTCCTACGAGCAGTACTTC.

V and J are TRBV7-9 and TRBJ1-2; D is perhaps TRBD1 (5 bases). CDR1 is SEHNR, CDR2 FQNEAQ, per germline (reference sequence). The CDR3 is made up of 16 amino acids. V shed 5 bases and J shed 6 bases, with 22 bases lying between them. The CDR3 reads CASSPSPGRTIDGYTF. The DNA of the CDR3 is TGTGCCAGCAGCCCTAGCCCGGGACGGACCATTGATGGCTACACCTTC.

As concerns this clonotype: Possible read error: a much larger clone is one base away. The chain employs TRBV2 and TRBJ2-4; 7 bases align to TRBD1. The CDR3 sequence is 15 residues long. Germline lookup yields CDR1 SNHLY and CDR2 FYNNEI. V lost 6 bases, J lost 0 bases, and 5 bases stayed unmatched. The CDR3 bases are TGTGCCAGCAGCTCCCACAGGGGAGCCAAAAACATTCAGTACTTC. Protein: CASSSHRGAKNIQYF.

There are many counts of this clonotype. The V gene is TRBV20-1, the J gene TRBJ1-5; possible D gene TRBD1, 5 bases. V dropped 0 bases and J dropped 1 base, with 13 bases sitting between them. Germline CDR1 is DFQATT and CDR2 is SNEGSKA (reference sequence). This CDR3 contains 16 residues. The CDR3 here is CSARDGDLGSNQPQHF. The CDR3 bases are TGCAGTGCTAGAGATGGGGACCTGGGGAGCAATCAGCCCCAGCATTTT.

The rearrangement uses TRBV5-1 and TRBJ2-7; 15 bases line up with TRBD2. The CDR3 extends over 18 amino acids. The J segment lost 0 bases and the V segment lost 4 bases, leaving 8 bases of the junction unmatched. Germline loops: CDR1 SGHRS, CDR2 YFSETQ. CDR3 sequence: CASSLGTSGRSFSYEQYF. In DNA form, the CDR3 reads TGCGCCAGCAGCCTAGGGACTAGCGGGAGGTCATTCTCCTACGAGCAGTACTTC.